The TCR beta chain described here comes from a study of blood T cell repertoires in COVID-19. Turning to the study itself: From the United States, Italy and Spain came samples of acute and convalescent COVID-19. PBMCs, B-cell-depleted T cells, or T cells provided the cDNA or gDNA that made up the material.

In the original analysis: Using reference gene primer amplification, nucleated cell counts were estimated. Sequencing used immunoSEQ multiplex PCR; TCRdb keeps in-frame clones, though not all of them. Clonal size and the V and J genes are those of that table, whereas D and trimming came from the DNA. The sample records approximately 120,000 clones, roughly 80% being singletons. Germline V gene lookup returns CDR1 MNHEY and CDR2 SVGAGI. This CDR3 spans 16 amino acids. Germline trimming cut 0 bases from V and 7 bases from J; bases unmatched to any gene: 4. A few counts support this clone. Sequenced sample: peripheral blood. This chain uses TRBV6-5 with TRBJ2-7, with 15 bases aligning to TRBD2. The receptor comes from a human donor in a cohort sampled during active or convalescent COVID-19. This CDR3 reads CASSYSGGLAGGEQYF. Here the CDR3 DNA reads TGTGCCAGCAGTTACTCCGGGGGACTAGCGGGAGGTGAGCAGTACTTC.